This T cell receptor beta chain is drawn from a study of Ad26.COV2.S vaccination and SARS-CoV-2 variants (dated by TCRdb to the early 2020s). Context from the whole study: Donors in the vaccine arm were drawn from COV1001, a phase I-IIa trial of Ad26.COV2.S in healthy adults that was multicentre, randomized, double-blind and placebo-controlled. Throughout the experiments and outcome assessment, investigators stayed blinded to trial group allocation. Dosing of Ad26.COV2.S was intramuscular, at either 5x10^10 or 1x10^11 viral particles, delivered as one shot or as two shots spaced 56 days apart. The specificity and breadth of SARS-CoV-2-reactive T cell receptors after Ad26.COV2.S vaccination were assessed by TCRbeta repertoire sequencing. The TCR-sequenced set comprised around 30 samples: around 20 Ad26.COV2.S vaccine recipients, 5 placebo recipients and 8 SARS-CoV-2 convalescent individuals. Trial participants were randomized into five groups of five, in which low-dose or high-dose Ad26.COV2.S was given once or twice, or placebo was given on both occasions.

The immunoSEQ Assay was the method used to sequence TCRbeta CDR3 regions. After extraction, genomic DNA underwent amplification by bias-controlled multiplex PCR, followed by high-throughput sequencing. As for how the authors treated the data: To quantify the absolute abundance of each unique TCRbeta CDR3 region, sequences were collapsed and filtered. Usable DNA was measured by amplifying reference genes present in all nucleated cells, and TCRbeta template counts were normalized to that usable DNA to estimate T cell fraction. Repertoire TCRs were annotated as SARS-CoV-2-specific by exact matching of V gene, CDR3 amino acid sequence and J gene to a known reactive TCR set. The reference SARS-CoV-2 TCR set was derived from MIRA and filtered for enrichment in COVID-19-positive ImmuneCODE repertoires, a step that removed public or cross-reactive TCRs. Based on the MIRA antigens, annotated TCRs were further analysed at the level of specific ORF or position within ORF. Breadth was defined as annotated unique rearrangements over total unique productive rearrangements; depth was the summed frequency of those rearrangements. TCR breadth was compared between groups using two-sided Wilcoxon rank-sum tests. Here the immuneACCESS table is served through TCRdb, limited to in-frame sequences with V and J called. Missing clones are a known gap in these copies; in checked studies unresolved V genes cover under half, and the rest lacks a known reason. The V and J calls and clone size are taken from that table; D and trimming were inferred from the DNA. For this sample the table gives about 480,000 clones, of which 87% were detected only once. The ten largest make up around 13% of the sample.

Inclusive of the bounding cysteine and phenylalanine, the CDR3 is 16 residues long. Only the CDR3 region is kept as DNA, spanning 48 bases read in frame from base 1. CDR1 is given as MRHNA and CDR2 as SNTAGT, both from the germline V gene. Compared with germline, V lacks 6 bases and J lacks 4 bases; bases without a gene match: 11. Overall study outcomes, separate from this receptor: The authors noted that the TCR breadth and depth analyses may have underestimated total T cell responses. Comparable non-spike TCR breadth was observed between vaccine and placebo recipients, consistent with only spike being contained in the vaccine. The study was not powered to compare responses between vaccine doses or regimens. After vaccination, spike-specific CD8+ and CD4+ T cell responses were reported to show substantial breadth. Ad26.COV2.S recipients had higher spike-specific TCR breadth than placebo recipients (P = 0.0014).

Turning to this clone: What this receptor recognizes is not known. Base qualities are not at hand, and no much larger clone is one base apart.

Reading the label with the study, this specimen's treatment or condition is: 15 to 20 received Ad26.COV2.S at low or high dose, single or two shots; roughly 5 received placebo; per-sample allocation not given. For vaccine and placebo recipients, the sequenced repertoires came from samples collected on day 63 after the first injection. Between 29 July and 7 August 2020, Cohort 1b enrolled 20 to 30 adults aged 18-55 years at one site in Boston, USA. Ad26.COV2.S was a replication-incompetent adenovirus type 26 vector expressing a prefusion-stabilized SARS-CoV-2 spike protein from the original Wuhan strain.

The V and J segments used are TRBV6-4 and TRBJ2-2, with 7 junctional bases fitting TRBD2. Sequencing was performed on peripheral blood, taken in a trial of Ad26.COV2.S vaccine versus placebo. The sequence was collected from a person aged 18 to 65 who received the Ad26.COV2.S COVID-19 vaccine or a placebo. The nucleotide sequence is given as TGTGCCAGCAGGGTCCTGCGGGAGTTTCCCACCGGGGAGCTGTTTTTT. Its protein product is CASRVLREFPTGELFF.